The 15 T cell receptor beta chains listed next were all sequenced from one sample in a study of blood T cell repertoires in COVID-19. The method was immunoSEQ multiplex PCR; TCRdb's version includes in-frame clones alone and lacks a portion of them. This sample has around 64,000 clones; about nine tenths occur once, and the top ten carry 3.2%. Sequencing used peripheral blood. These receptors originate from a man aged 45-65 years with active COVID-19.

The V and J genes are TRBV19 and TRBJ2-1; 11 positions agree with TRBD2. The CDR3 spans 18 residues. Germline V gene sequence: CDR1 LNHDA, CDR2 SQIVND (reference sequence). The ends lost 5 bases at V and 2 bases at J; junction bases unmatched: 11. The CDR3 loop reads CASSAPTSGSWAYNEQFF. CDR3 DNA sequence: TGTGCCAGTAGTGCCCCAACTAGCGGGAGTTGGGCCTACAATGAGCAGTTCTTC.

The table lists this clone with a few counts. One junction end does not reproduce the germline sequence, and a read error may be involved. The V and J genes are TRBV27 and TRBJ2-3; no clear D gene. Germline V gene lookup returns CDR1 MNHEY and CDR2 SMNVEV (reference sequence). CDR3 length equals 13 residues. The CDR3 nucleotides read TGTGCCAGCAGTTTAGTTAGCACACATACGCAGTATTTT. This encodes CASSLVSTHTQYF.

The chain recombines TRBV6-1 with TRBJ1-2; no firm D call. This CDR3 region has 14 residues. CDR1 is MNHNS, CDR2 SASEGT, per germline. The ends were cut back, 2 bases at V and 1 base at J, with 8 bases in the middle. CDR3 DNA: TGTGCCAGCAGTGAAAGGGAGATTAACTATGGCTACACCTTC. Residues: CASSEREINYGYTF.

V is TRBV4-1 and J is TRBJ2-3; 9 nucleotides align to TRBD2. This CDR3 spans 14 amino acids. Germline trimming cut 4 bases from V and 4 bases from J; bases unmatched to any gene: 3. Germline V CDR1 and CDR2: MGHRA, YSYEKL. The CDR3 is CASSLSGGSDTQYF. The CDR3 DNA follows: TGCGCCAGCAGCCTCAGCGGGGGGTCAGATACGCAGTATTTT.

This clone appeared a single time. The rearrangement links TRBV13 to TRBJ2-7; maybe TRBD2 (6 bases). Germline loops: CDR1 PRHDT, CDR2 FYEKMQ (reference sequence). The CDR3 has 14 amino acids. Trimming took 6 bases from V and 0 from J, leaving 12 bases between them. The CDR3 sequence is CASRHGGSSYEQYF. CDR3 bases: TGTGCCAGCAGGCATGGGGGGAGCTCCTACGAGCAGTACTTC.

The chain is built from TRBV19 and TRBJ1-6, with 8 bases identical to TRBD1. CDR1 and CDR2 (germline): LNHDA, SQIVND (reference sequence). There are 15 residues in the CDR3. V lost 5 bases to trimming and J lost 7 bases; unmatched junction nucleotides: 7. CDR3 sequence: CASSPDRERNSPLHF. DNA for the CDR3: TGTGCCAGTAGTCCGGACAGGGAAAGGAATTCACCCCTCCACTTT.

V gene TRBV7-2 combines with J gene TRBJ2-7; D may be TRBD1 (6 bases). V dropped 5 bases and J dropped 2 bases, with 19 bases sitting between them. The CDR3 consists of 16 residues. Germline-derived CDR1 and CDR2 are SGHTA and FQGNSA. CDR3 DNA: TGTGCCAGCAGCCCGAACCCGGGACATCCACCCTACGAGCAGTACTTC. This encodes CASSPNPGHPPYEQYF.

The gene calls are TRBV19 and TRBJ2-2; TRBD1 aligns across 8 bases. The germline V gene has CDR1 LNHDA and CDR2 SQIVND (reference sequence). CDR3 length: 15 amino acids. The J segment lost 6 bases and the V segment lost 5 bases, leaving 8 bases of the junction unmatched. The CDR3: CASSQGSGGSGELFF. The CDR3 nucleotides read TGTGCCAGTAGTCAGGGGTCAGGGGGCTCCGGGGAGCTGTTTTTT. Based on the CDR3 plus reference TRBV19 and TRBJ2-2, the full variable domain is DGGITQSPKYLFRKEGQNVTLSCEQNLNHDAMYWYRQDPGQGLRLIYYSQIVNDFQKGDIAEGYSVSREKKESFPLTVTSAQKNPTAFYLCASSQGSGGSGELFFGEGSRLTVL.

The V call is TRBV4-1, the J call TRBJ1-2, with a tentative D call TRBD1 (6 bases). The CDR3 is made up of 16 amino acids. Trimming pared 1 base from V and 5 bases from J, leaving 17 bases between. Per the germline V gene, CDR1 is MGHRA and CDR2 is YSYEKL. The CDR3 spells CASSQGLLGQPYGYTF. The CDR3 region has the DNA TGCGCCAGCAGCCAAGGGCTATTAGGACAGCCTTATGGCTACACCTTC.

The CDR3 DNA reads as TGTGCCAGCAGCTCGTCGCAAGAGACCCAGTACTTC. Protein product: CASSSSQETQYF. This chain uses TRBV7-9 with TRBJ2-5; no firm D call. Trimming cost V 4 bases and J 2 bases, with 5 bases left between them. This CDR3 is built from 12 residues. Germline-derived CDR1 and CDR2 are SEHNR and FQNEAQ (reference sequence).

This chain uses TRBV3-1 (or the pseudogene TRBV3-2) with TRBJ1-1; 7 nucleotides match TRBD1. Germline values: CDR1 LGHDT, CDR2 YNNKEL (reference sequence). With V trimmed by 1 base and J by 11 bases, 10 bases remained unmatched. This CDR3 contains 14 residues. This CDR3 is CASSQVSGGGLAFF. CDR3 nucleotides: TGTGCCAGCAGCCAAGTTTCAGGGGGTGGCCTGGCTTTCTTT.

This chain joins TRBV25-1 and TRBJ1-2; weak D call: TRBD1 (6 bases). The length of the CDR3 is 11 residues. V was pared by 11 bases and J by 8 bases, with 15 bases between. The germline V gene encodes CDR1 MGHDK and CDR2 SYGVNS. The CDR3 loop reads CASVGGRGYTF. The CDR3, as DNA: TGTGCCTCGGTCGGGGGGCGAGGCTACACCTTC.

This clone was counted a few times. The rearrangement uses TRBV12-5 and TRBJ1-2; D not certain. Germline V gene sequence: CDR1 LGHNT, CDR2 FRNRAP. V was shortened by 0 bases and J by 0 bases, with 8 bases between the two germline ends. The CDR3 has 15 amino acids. The CDR3 DNA sequence: TGTGCTAGTGGTTTGGTACAGATTACTAACTATGGCTACACCTTC. It is translated as CASGLVQITNYGYTF. The complete variable domain, with remaining parts taken from reference TRBV12-5 and TRBJ1-2, reads DARVTQTPRHKVTEMGQEVTMRCQPILGHNTVFWYRQTMMQGLELLAYFRNRAPLDDSGMPKDRFSAEMPDATLATLKIQPSEPRDSAVYFCASGLVQITNYGYTFGSGTRLTVV.

This chain links TRBV7-8 with TRBJ2-1, with D perhaps matching TRBD2 (5 bases). CDR1 is SGHVS, CDR2 FQNEAQ, per germline. The CDR3 contains 15 residues. V was trimmed by 2 bases and J by 7 bases, leaving 15 bases between them. The CDR3 DNA reads TGTGCCAGCAGCTTATTTGTGGGAGTCGCTAATGAGCAGTTCTTC. Residues: CASSLFVGVANEQFF.

The chain employs TRBV28 and TRBJ1-4; TRBD1 might be the D (5 bases). Germline CDR1 is MDHEN and CDR2 is SYDVKM. V was shortened by 4 bases and J by 7 bases, with 10 bases between the two germline ends. The CDR3 totals 13 residues. The CDR3 loop is CASSSGMGEKLFF. The CDR3 nucleotides read TGTGCCAGCAGTTCAGGGATGGGTGAAAAACTGTTTTTT. Complete variable domain (other parts from reference TRBV28 and TRBJ1-4): DVKVTQSSRYLVKRTGEKVFLECVQDMDHENMFWYRQDPGLGLRLIYFSYDVKMKEKGDIPEGYSVSREKKERFSLILESASTNQTSMYLCASSSGMGEKLFFGSGTQLSVL.